Below are 27 T cell receptor beta chains sequenced from a single sample in a study of blood T cell repertoires in COVID-19. Only in-frame clones appear in the TCRdb table, and some are missing; sequencing was by immunoSEQ multiplex PCR. The sample has 250,000 to 350,000 clones; approximately 86% are singletons. The sample was peripheral blood. The receptors stem from a woman in her 70s with COVID-19, enrolled during active disease.

The V gene is TRBV10-2, the J gene TRBJ1-2; D not certain. Trimming removed 6 bases at V and 4 bases at J, with 18 bases between. The CDR3 covers 15 residues. Per the germline V gene, CDR1 is WSHSY and CDR2 is SAAADI. This CDR3 reads CASSPEGRIGYGYTF. CDR3 bases: TGCGCCAGCAGCCCCGAAGGGAGGATCGGCTATGGCTACACCTTC.

The chain couples TRBV5-1 to TRBJ1-2; D is undetermined. V lost 0 bases to trimming and J lost 8 bases, with 11 bases between them. This CDR3 is built from 13 residues. The germline V gene has CDR1 SGHRS and CDR2 YFSETQ. The CDR3 bases are TGCGCCAGCAGCTTGGTGGGAGAAGGGGGCTACACCTTC. Translating gives CASSLVGEGGYTF.

The gene calls are TRBV3-1 (or the pseudogene TRBV3-2) and TRBJ1-2; D is unresolved. This CDR3 spans 14 amino acids. V was cut by 0 bases and J by 5 bases, with 10 bases left in between. Germline CDR1 LGHDT, CDR2 YNNKEL (reference sequence). CDR3 sequence: CASSQDPVNYGYTF. The CDR3 bases are TGTGCCAGCAGCCAAGATCCAGTCAATTATGGCTACACCTTC.

This clone was observed a handful of times. The chain couples TRBV4-1 to TRBJ1-6; 7 bases line up with TRBD1. The CDR3 has 14 amino acids. Trimming at V came to 0 bases and at J to 9 bases, leaving 2 bases not matched to a gene. Germline V gene lookup returns CDR1 MGHRA and CDR2 YSYEKL. The CDR3 sequence: CASSQENRGSPLHF. The CDR3 DNA reads TGCGCCAGCAGCCAAGAAAACAGGGGTTCACCCCTCCACTTT.

Comment on this clone: The sample carries other DNA sequences with the same CDR3. The chain recombines TRBV6-5 with TRBJ1-6, with a tentative D call TRBD1 (5 bases). CDR1 is MNHEY and CDR2 is SVGAGI in the germline V gene. This CDR3 has 14 residues. V was pared by 2 bases and J by 6 bases, with 8 bases between. CDR3 in DNA: TGTGCCAGCAGTTACGGGGCATCTAATTCACCCCTCCACTTT. Translated, it gives CASSYGASNSPLHF.

V and J are TRBV7-9 and TRBJ1-1; D is perhaps TRBD1 (6 bases). Trimming stripped 5 bases from V and 3 bases from J, with 16 bases between. The CDR3 has 15 amino acids. Germline V gene lookup returns CDR1 SEHNR and CDR2 FQNEAQ (reference sequence). Written as DNA, the CDR3 is TGTGCCAGCAGCCTTTACAGGGCTGCTGACACTGAAGCTTTCTTT. Translating gives CASSLYRAADTEAFF.

V and J are TRBV7-9 and TRBJ1-1; no clear D. This CDR3 contains 13 residues. Trimming removed 3 bases at V and 1 base at J, with 6 bases between. CDR1 SEHNR and CDR2 FQNEAQ come from the germline V gene (reference sequence). The CDR3 region has the DNA TGTGCCAGCAGCTTGAGGGAGAACACTGAAGCTTTCTTT. Protein sequence: CASSLRENTEAFF. The full variable domain, with the rest looked up from reference TRBV7-9 and TRBJ1-1, is DTGVSQNPRHKITKRGQNVTFRCDPISEHNRLYWYRQTLGQGPEFLTYFQNEAQLEKSRLLSDRFSAERPKGSFSTLEIQRTEQGDSAMYLCASSLRENTEAFFGQGTRLTVV.

V gene TRBV19 combines with J gene TRBJ2-1; 7 bases agree with TRBD1. CDR1 and CDR2 (germline): LNHDA, SQIVND (reference sequence). V lost 0 bases, J lost 1 base, and 0 bases stayed unmatched. CDR3 length: 15 amino acids. The DNA of the CDR3 is TGTGCCAGTAGTATAGACAGGGGGTCCTACAATGAGCAGTTCTTC. Encoded protein: CASSIDRGSYNEQFF.

The chain couples TRBV15 to TRBJ1-5; tentatively, D is TRBD1 (5 bases). Trimming cost V 9 bases and J 5 bases, with 17 bases left between them. The CDR3 extends over 14 amino acids. Germline-derived CDR1 and CDR2 are LNHNV and YYDKDF (reference sequence). DNA of the CDR3: TGTGCCACGTCGCCGGGGGGAGATGATCAGCCCCAGCATTTT. Its protein product is CATSPGGDDQPQHF.

This chain uses TRBV4-1 with TRBJ2-5; maybe TRBD2 (5 bases). Germline V gene sequence: CDR1 MGHRA, CDR2 YSYEKL. Trimming stripped 4 bases from V and 2 bases from J, with 8 bases between. CDR3 size: 13 residues. The CDR3 protein is CASSPRTQETQYF. CDR3 in DNA: TGCGCCAGCAGCCCGAGGACTCAAGAGACCCAGTACTTC.

The chain is built from TRBV5-1 and TRBJ1-6; 10 bases are shared with TRBD1. Germline V gene data show CDR1 as SGHRS and CDR2 as YFSETQ. V shed 4 bases, J shed 12 bases, and the junction held 7 bases outside the gene matches. This CDR3 contains 14 residues. The CDR3 sequence: CASSPGQGRLPLHF. CDR3 bases: TGCGCCAGCAGCCCGGGACAGGGGAGGTTACCCCTCCACTTT.

The chain recombines TRBV28 with TRBJ2-7; a weak D match, TRBD2 (5 bases). CDR3 length equals 11 residues. Germline V gene sequence: CDR1 MDHEN, CDR2 SYDVKM. V dropped 7 bases and J dropped 6 bases, with 10 bases sitting between them. The CDR3 loop is CASKEASEQYF. The CDR3 region has the DNA TGTGCCAGCAAGGAGGCTAGCGAGCAGTACTTC.

The rearrangement joins TRBV4-2 to TRBJ2-1; 8 positions match TRBD2. Germline lookup yields CDR1 LGHNA and CDR2 YNFKEQ. Trimming cost V 3 bases and J 0 bases; bases outside gene matches: 10. The CDR3 contains 18 residues. DNA for the CDR3: TGTGCCAGCAGCCAGGGTTTCGTAGCGGGGAGCTCCTACAATGAGCAGTTCTTC. It translates to CASSQGFVAGSSYNEQFF.

In nucleotides, the CDR3 is TGTGCCAGCAGCCCAATAGCGGGGGATACAGATACGCAGTATTTT. Protein sequence: CASSPIAGDTDTQYF. J is TRBJ2-3 and V is TRBV7-3, with 9 bases identical to TRBD2. This CDR3 contains 15 residues. V was clipped by 5 bases and J by 3 bases; unmatched bases: 6. Germline V gene data show CDR1 as SGHTA and CDR2 as FQGTGA.

This chain connects TRBV19 to TRBJ1-2; D ambiguous. V dropped 0 bases and J dropped 5 bases, with 7 bases sitting between them. The CDR3 sequence is 13 residues long. CDR1 is LNHDA and CDR2 is SQIVND in the germline V gene (reference sequence). The CDR3 sequence: CASSIDAGYGYTF. In DNA, the CDR3 is TGTGCCAGTAGTATAGATGCAGGTTATGGCTACACCTTC.

The chain uses TRBV18 and TRBJ1-1; no definite D call. The CDR3 sequence is 13 residues long. V was clipped by 3 bases and J by 3 bases, with 8 bases between them. Germline loops: CDR1 KGHSH, CDR2 LQKENI. The CDR3, as DNA: TGTGCCAGCTCACCCGAACTCGACACTGAAGCTTTCTTT. It yields the protein CASSPELDTEAFF.

The chain recombines TRBV6-5 with TRBJ2-7, with TRBD1 identical over 7 bases. CDR1 is MNHEY, CDR2 SVGAGI, per germline. Trimming took 0 bases from V and 4 from J; bases not matched to a gene: 3. This CDR3 has 14 amino acids. For the CDR3, the DNA is TGTGCCAGCAGTTACTCAGGGGGCCTGTACGAGCAGTACTTC. This translates into CASSYSGGLYEQYF.

This clone was seen a few times. The genes are TRBV9 and TRBJ1-4; 8 bases are shared with TRBD1. Trimming took 2 bases from V and 6 from J; bases not matched to a gene: 3. The CDR3 is made up of 14 amino acids. Germline V gene lookup returns CDR1 SGDLS and CDR2 YYNGEE. The CDR3 nucleotides are TGTGCCAGCAGCGTCGACAGGGGCGATGAAAAACTGTTTTTT. It codes for CASSVDRGDEKLFF.

This chain connects TRBV2 to TRBJ2-5; 10 nucleotides agree with TRBD1. This CDR3 comprises 14 residues. Germline CDR1 is SNHLY and CDR2 is FYNNEI. With V trimmed by 2 bases and J by 8 bases, 5 bases remained unmatched. CDR3 in amino acids: CASSEPGQGTTQYF. For the CDR3, the DNA is TGTGCCAGCAGTGAACCGGGACAGGGGACAACCCAGTACTTC.

The J gene is TRBJ1-2, the V gene TRBV6-5; TRBD1 is a possible D gene (6 bases). This CDR3 comprises 14 residues. The ends were cut back, 6 bases at V and 4 bases at J, with 15 bases in the middle. Germline V lookup: CDR1 MNHEY, CDR2 SVGAGI. The CDR3 DNA is TGTGCCAGCAGGACAGGAGACCTTTTCTATGGCTACACCTTC. Translation gives CASRTGDLFYGYTF.

CDR3 sequence reads: CASSSQGAGETQYF. CDR3 nucleotide sequence: TGTGCCAGCAGCTCCCAGGGGGCAGGAGAGACCCAGTACTTC. The rearrangement joins TRBV7-3 to TRBJ2-5; 8 positions match TRBD1. Germline assignment: CDR1 SGHTA and CDR2 FQGTGA. The length of the CDR3 is 14 residues. V was clipped by 4 bases and J by 4 bases; unmatched bases: 5.

This sequence joins TRBV20-1 and TRBJ2-2; 11 bases align to TRBD2. Germline V gene sequence: CDR1 DFQATT, CDR2 SNEGSKA (reference sequence). This CDR3 comprises 16 residues. Trimming cost V 3 bases and J 4 bases; bases outside gene matches: 7. The CDR3: CSASEIGTSGTGELFF. CDR3 sequence (DNA): TGCAGTGCTAGTGAGATCGGGACTAGCGGCACCGGGGAGCTGTTTTTT.

The V call is TRBV30, the J call TRBJ2-3; 11 bases match TRBD2. Trimming removed 4 bases from V and 1 base from J; junction bases left unmatched: 1. Per the germline V gene, CDR1 is GTSNPN and CDR2 is SVGIG (reference sequence). The CDR3 totals 14 residues. DNA of the CDR3: TGTGCCTGGAAGACTAGCGGGGGCACAGATACGCAGTATTTT. Amino acids: CAWKTSGGTDTQYF.

This chain uses TRBV5-1 with TRBJ2-3, with 7 bases identical to TRBD2. V trimming: 4 bases; J trimming: 5 bases; junction bases outside the gene matches: 7. The CDR3 totals 14 residues. Germline assignment: CDR1 SGHRS and CDR2 YFSETQ. Written as DNA, the CDR3 is TGCGCCAGCAGCGGGGGAGGGTACAGAGATACGCAGTATTTT. It yields the protein CASSGGGYRDTQYF.

This clone occurred a few times. The chain joins TRBV5-1 to TRBJ1-1; perhaps TRBD1 as D (5 bases). CDR1 and CDR2 (germline): SGHRS, YFSETQ. This CDR3 has 14 residues. V lost 7 bases to trimming and J lost 1 base, with 14 bases between them. This CDR3 reads CASLPGTSNTEAFF. The CDR3 DNA is TGCGCCAGCCTCCCCGGGACTTCGAACACTGAAGCTTTCTTT.

The chain has TRBV2 and TRBJ1-4; D call uncertain. The CDR3 is 15 residues long. V was shortened by 1 base and J by 4 bases, with 10 bases between the two germline ends. The germline V gene encodes CDR1 SNHLY and CDR2 FYNNEI. CDR3 sequence: CASSEGGRINEKLFF. The CDR3, as DNA: TGTGCCAGCAGTGAAGGCGGCCGTATTAATGAAAAACTGTTTTTT.

The chain uses TRBV6-5 and TRBJ2-4, with D tentatively TRBD1 (6 bases). Germline V gene sequence: CDR1 MNHEY, CDR2 SVGAGI. With 0 bases removed from V and 7 bases from J, the gap between germline ends came to 10 bases. The CDR3 loop spans 14 amino acids. CDR3 coding DNA: TGTGCCAGCAGTTACTCGAACCAGGGGAACATTCAGTACTTC. It encodes CASSYSNQGNIQYF.